The T cell receptor (beta chain) described here comes from a study of T cell repertoires in cytomegalovirus infection. A remark on this clonotype: The antigen is undetermined.

TCRdb called the reads again in MiXCR, with one record for every CDR3 protein. Seen here are 630,000 or so distinct CDR3 sequences, 20% to 25% observed once, and the top ten hold 7% to 9%. General study results and limits: Clonotypes of TCR beta that were HLA-C-restricted and CMV-specific dominated the ex vivo response.

The germline V gene encodes CDR1 SGDLS and CDR2 YYNGEE. V lost 5 bases and J lost 6, with 20 bases in between. The CDR3 has 16 amino acids. Sample: CD8+ T cells from PBMCs. The chain couples TRBV9 to TRBJ2-2; D not resolved. The receptor comes from a human donor in good health (CMV status not recorded). Some clones in this sample may be carry-over from other donors' samples. This chain's CDR3 is CASSQLGAGRAGELFF. DNA of the CDR3: TGTGCCAGCAGTCAGTTGGGCGCCGGGCGCGCCGGGGAGCTGTTTTTT.